Each of the 10 T cell receptor beta chains below was sequenced from the same sample in a study of post-analysis software for immune sequencing data. Overall study results and limits: TRBV5-6, TRBV5-1 and TRBV20-1 were among 4 or 5 TRBV segments more frequent in patients than controls.

What these receptors recognize is not known. The TCR beta cDNA libraries contained unique molecular identifiers. Each CDR3 protein is one row after TCRdb ran MiXCR on the PCR reads. The data hold 650,000 to 900,000 distinct CDR3 sequences, with roughly 50% observed a single time. Input material: blood. These receptors all stem from a girl aged 5-17 years with multiple sclerosis.

This clonotype was found a few times. The chain employs TRBV9 and TRBJ2-3; 7 bases map to TRBD2. The CDR3 is 16 amino acids. Unmatched junction bases numbered 12, after V lost 3 bases and J lost 5 bases. Per the germline V gene, CDR1 is SGDLS and CDR2 is YYNGEE. Here the CDR3 DNA reads TGTGCCAGCAGCGGCTTGTCAGAAGGGAGGGGAGATACGCAGTATTTT. Residues: CASSGLSEGRGDTQYF.

Here the CDR3 reads CSVKGSGYTF. CDR3 bases: TGCAGCGTCAAAGGTTCTGGCTACACCTTC. The V gene is TRBV29-1, the J gene TRBJ1-2; D uncertain. The germline V gene has CDR1 SQVTM and CDR2 ANQGSEA. This CDR3 has 10 residues. Trimming removed 6 bases at V and 7 bases at J, with 9 bases between.

In DNA form, the CDR3 reads TGCGCCAGCAGCTTGTCCCGGACTAGCGGACTCTACGAGCAGTACTTC. Amino acids: CASSLSRTSGLYEQYF. The chain has TRBV5-1 and TRBJ2-7, with TRBD2 matching over 10 bases. After removal of 1 base from V and 3 bases from J, the junction contained 7 bases not matched to a gene. Germline V lookup: CDR1 SGHRS, CDR2 YFSETQ. This CDR3 is built from 16 residues.

This clonotype was counted only a few times. The chain carries TRBV24-1 and TRBJ2-3; D remains unclear. Between the trimmed V and J ends, which lost 5 bases and 0 bases, there was a span of 8 bases. CDR3 size: 14 residues. From germline, CDR1 is KGHDR and CDR2 SFDVKD. The CDR3 DNA reads as TGTGCCACCAGTGGGGTCAGTAGCACAGATACGCAGTATTTT. Its translation is CATSGVSSTDTQYF.

The gene calls are TRBV7-2 and TRBJ2-3; D not resolved. Germline lookup yields CDR1 SGHTA and CDR2 FQGNSA. Trimming took 0 bases from V and 2 from J, leaving 9 bases between them. The CDR3 runs to 15 residues. CDR3 nucleotide sequence: TGTGCCAGCAGCTTAGCGGGTACTACCACAGATACGCAGTATTTT. The encoded protein is CASSLAGTTTDTQYF.

This clonotype was detected only a few times. The J gene is TRBJ2-5, the V gene TRBV7-9, with 13 bases lining up with TRBD2. Germline V gene data show CDR1 as SEHNR and CDR2 as FQNEAQ (reference sequence). The CDR3 is 16 residues long. J lost 7 bases, V lost 4 bases, and 9 bases had no gene match. The CDR3 bases are TGTGCCAGCAGCTCCGGACTAGCGGGAGAGATGGGGACCCAGTACTTC. This codes for CASSSGLAGEMGTQYF. The full variable domain, rest sourced from reference TRBV7-9 and TRBJ2-5, is DTGVSQNPRHKITKRGQNVTFRCDPISEHNRLYWYRQTLGQGPEFLTYFQNEAQLEKSRLLSDRFSAERPKGSFSTLEIQRTEQGDSAMYLCASSSGLAGEMGTQYFGPGTRLLVL.

With respect to this clonotype: A read error may produce the germline difference seen at one junction end. CDR3 amino acids: CASSQDRASSSHNEQFF. The CDR3 DNA sequence: TGCGCCAGCAGCCAAGATAGGGCCTCCAGCTCCCACAATGAGCAGTTCTTC. The genes are TRBV4-3 and TRBJ2-1; unclear D gene. Per the germline V gene, CDR1 is LGHNA and CDR2 is YSLEER. This CDR3 has 17 residues.

The V call is TRBV28, the J call TRBJ1-4; no firm D call. CDR3 size: 17 residues. Germline V gene lookup returns CDR1 MDHEN and CDR2 SYDVKM. The V end was cut by 5 bases, the J end by 0 bases, with 16 bases between. The CDR3 region is CASSQQPKTSTNEKLFF. The CDR3 nucleotides are TGTGCCAGCAGTCAACAGCCAAAAACCTCAACTAATGAAAAACTGTTTTTT.

This clonotype was counted at least ten times. This chain uses TRBV7-2 with TRBJ2-1; TRBD2 agrees at 12 bases. Unmatched junction bases numbered 13, after V lost 5 bases and J lost 5 bases. The CDR3 contains 18 residues. Germline CDR1 SGHTA, CDR2 FQGNSA. The CDR3 protein is CASSKRGGGLAGHNEQFF. CDR3 nucleotide sequence: TGTGCCAGCAGCAAAAGGGGCGGCGGACTAGCGGGGCACAATGAGCAGTTCTTC.

This clonotype was detected only once. The chain is built from TRBV29-1 and TRBJ2-7, with D perhaps matching TRBD2 (5 bases). TRBJ2-5 matches the DNA end more closely, so the J call is doubtful. This CDR3 has 13 residues. Per germline, CDR1 SQVTM and CDR2 ANQGSEA. CDR3 amino acids: CSVRGVGQETQYF. The CDR3 DNA follows: TGCAGCGTTCGGGGTGTAGGCCAAGAGACCCAGTACTTC.